A selection of T cell receptor beta chains follows, all from one sample in a study of graft-versus-host responses after intestinal transplantation. The method was immunoSEQ multiplex PCR; TCRdb's version includes in-frame clones alone and lacks a portion of them. This repertoire shows over 100,000 clones, around 90% found once; its top ten account for 0.2% to 0.25%. Their antigen targets remain unknown. The source material was unstimulated CD4+ T cells sorted from spleen or lymph node cells, sampled before transplant. The receptor source for this set is a human donor who was the organ donor for an intestinal transplant. Each CDR3 is given with its conserved first and last residue. D genes are given only for firm matches. Only part of the rows carry a size: once, few, many, or a class if the clone is expanded.

DNA: TGTGCCAGCAGCTTAGGACTAGCGGTCTACGAGCAGTACTTC
CDR3: CASSLGLAVYEQYF
size: once
V: TRBV11-2
D: TRBD2
J: TRBJ2-7

DNA: TGTGCCACCAGCAGACGGCAGGGAAATGAAAAACTGTTTTTT
CDR3: CATSRRQGNEKLFF
size: NA
V: TRBV15
D: NA
J: TRBJ1-4

DNA: TGTGCCAGCAGCTTGAGGGTTTTCGACACTGAAGCTTTCTTT
CDR3: CASSLRVFDTEAFF
size: NA
V: TRBV5-5
D: NA
J: TRBJ1-1

DNA: TGTGCCAGCAGCTTAGCGGGAGCATTCCGAGAGACCCAGTACTTC
CDR3: CASSLAGAFRETQYF
size: NA
V: TRBV7-2
D: NA
J: TRBJ2-5

DNA: TGTGCCTGGAGTGGAACCGGGACTATCTTCCAAGAGACCCAGTACTTC
CDR3: CAWSGTGTIFQETQYF
size: NA
V: TRBV30
D: TRBD2
J: TRBJ2-5

DNA: TGTGCCAGCAGTTCGCCGTTCACGGTATTGGGGAAAAAACTGTTTTTT
CDR3: CASSSPFTVLGKKLFF
size: NA
V: TRBV28
D: NA
J: TRBJ1-4

DNA: TGTGCCAGCAGCTTACCTACCGGGACAGGGGCAAACACTGAAGCTTTCTTT
CDR3: CASSLPTGTGANTEAFF
size: NA
V: TRBV11-2
D: TRBD1
J: TRBJ1-1

DNA: TGTGCCAGCAGCTTCCCCGGTGGGACAGGTAGCACAGATACGCAGTATTTT
CDR3: CASSFPGGTGSTDTQYF
size: NA
V: TRBV7-6
D: TRBD1
J: TRBJ2-3

DNA: TGTGCCAGCAGCCTCGACAGGGTTGGCTACACCTTC
CDR3: CASSLDRVGYTF
size: NA
V: TRBV7-8
D: TRBD1
J: TRBJ1-2

DNA: TGTGCCAGCAGTGCCGGCACAGATACGCAGTATTTT
CDR3: CASSAGTDTQYF
size: NA
V: TRBV28
D: NA
J: TRBJ2-3

DNA: TGTGCCAGCAGTGAACAATGGTACTTGCAAGAGACCCAGTACTTC
CDR3: CASSEQWYLQETQYF
size: NA
V: TRBV6-1
D: NA
J: TRBJ2-5

DNA: TGTGCCAGCAGCCTGTCACAAACCTACGAGCAGTACTTC
CDR3: CASSLSQTYEQYF
size: NA
V: TRBV7-2
D: NA
J: TRBJ2-7

DNA: TGTGCCCCCGATCGGACCGGGGAGCTGTTTTTT
CDR3: CAPDRTGELFF
size: NA
V: TRBV11-2
D: NA
J: TRBJ2-2

DNA: TGTGCCAGCAGTTTATACGGGGGGTATAAACTGTTTTTT
CDR3: CASSLYGGYKLFF
size: NA
V: TRBV28
D: NA
J: TRBJ1-4

DNA: TGTGCCAGCAGCCCTATACAGGGTGCTGAAGCTTTCTTT
CDR3: CASSPIQGAEAFF
size: NA
V: TRBV5-4
D: NA
J: TRBJ1-1

DNA: TGTGCCAGCAGTTTCGGGGAGAGCTCCTACAATGAGCAGTTCTTC
CDR3: CASSFGESSYNEQFF
size: NA
V: TRBV27
D: NA
J: TRBJ2-1

DNA: TGTGCCAGTGCCGACGGCTACGAGCAGTACTTC
CDR3: CASADGYEQYF
size: NA
V: TRBV19
D: NA
J: TRBJ2-7

DNA: TGTGCCAGTAGTATAAGGTCAGGCGCCTATGGCTACACCTTC
CDR3: CASSIRSGAYGYTF
size: NA
V: TRBV19
D: NA
J: TRBJ1-2

DNA: TGTGCCAGAACCAGTATGGCAGGGGGTACAGATACGCAGTATTTT
CDR3: CARTSMAGGTDTQYF
size: NA
V: TRBV5-8
D: TRBD1
J: TRBJ2-3

DNA: TGCGCCAGCAGCTTGGATAGCGGGAGCTCCTACAATGAGCAGTTCTTC
CDR3: CASSLDSGSSYNEQFF
size: NA
V: TRBV5-1
D: TRBD2
J: TRBJ2-1

DNA: TGTGCCAGCAGCGCGGGACTAGCCCCGGCGAATGAGCAGTTCTTC
CDR3: CASSAGLAPANEQFF
size: NA
V: TRBV9
D: TRBD2
J: TRBJ2-1

DNA: TGCGCCAGCAGCCAAGACAGGGTAGACGGAAACACCATATATTTT
CDR3: CASSQDRVDGNTIYF
size: NA
V: TRBV4-3
D: NA
J: TRBJ1-3

DNA: TGTGCCAGCAGCTTGGGACTAGATCCCTCCGAGCAGTACTTC
CDR3: CASSLGLDPSEQYF
size: NA
V: TRBV5-4
D: NA
J: TRBJ2-7

DNA: TGTGCCAGCAGCTTAGGTGGAATTTCTGAGACCCAGTACTTC
CDR3: CASSLGGISETQYF
size: NA
V: TRBV7-2
D: NA
J: TRBJ2-5

DNA: TGTGCCTGGAGTGGGACTAATGAGCAGTTCTTC
CDR3: CAWSGTNEQFF
size: few
V: TRBV30
D: NA
J: TRBJ2-1

DNA: TGTGCCAGCAGGCCCACAGGGGGAAGGGCTTTCTTT
CDR3: CASRPTGGRAFF
size: NA
V: TRBV28
D: TRBD1
J: TRBJ1-1

DNA: TGCGCCAGCAGCACCAGGACTAGCGGGAACTCCTACGAGCAGTACTTC
CDR3: CASSTRTSGNSYEQYF
size: NA
V: TRBV5-1
D: TRBD2
J: TRBJ2-7

DNA: TGTGCCAGCAGTGAATCCTCGACAGCGAACACTGAAGCTTTCTTT
CDR3: CASSESSTANTEAFF
size: NA
V: TRBV2
D: NA
J: TRBJ1-1

DNA: TGTGCCAGCAGTGCCACCTCTGAGCGGGAGGCTATCTACGAGCAGTACTTC
CDR3: CASSATSEREAIYEQYF
size: NA
V: TRBV6-4
D: TRBD2
J: TRBJ2-7

DNA: TGTGCCAGCAGTCTAACAGGGACCTCGAACACTGAAGCTTTCTTT
CDR3: CASSLTGTSNTEAFF
size: few
V: TRBV6-1
D: NA
J: TRBJ1-1

DNA: TGTGCCAGCAGTGAAGGGGTGTTTGTTGGAATGTACACTGAAGCTTTCTTT
CDR3: CASSEGVFVGMYTEAFF
size: NA
V: TRBV6-1
D: NA
J: TRBJ1-1

DNA: TGTGCCATCAGCGGGACAGGGACCCCCGGGGAGCTGTTTTTT
CDR3: CAISGTGTPGELFF
size: NA
V: TRBV10-3
D: TRBD1
J: TRBJ2-2

DNA: TGTGCCAGCAAAATTGAGGGGACGAACACTGAAGCTTTCTTT
CDR3: CASKIEGTNTEAFF
size: NA
V: TRBV27
D: NA
J: TRBJ1-1

DNA: TGTGCCAGCAGTTTCCCAGGGGTGCTCAATGAGCAGTTCTTC
CDR3: CASSFPGVLNEQFF
size: NA
V: TRBV28
D: NA
J: TRBJ2-1

DNA: TGCGCCAGCAGCTTCTTCTCGACTTTCGGACTAGCGGGAGGCACAGATACGCAGTATTTT
CDR3: CASSFFSTFGLAGGTDTQYF
size: NA
V: TRBV5-1
D: TRBD2
J: TRBJ2-3

DNA: TGTGCCAGCAGTAGGCGGGAAGGTAATAATGAGCAGTTCTTC
CDR3: CASSRREGNNEQFF
size: NA
V: TRBV2
D: NA
J: TRBJ2-1

DNA: TGCGCCAGCAGTCTAGAACCACCGGGGGTGGCTAACTATGGCTACACCTTC
CDR3: CASSLEPPGVANYGYTF
size: NA
V: TRBV5-1
D: NA
J: TRBJ1-2